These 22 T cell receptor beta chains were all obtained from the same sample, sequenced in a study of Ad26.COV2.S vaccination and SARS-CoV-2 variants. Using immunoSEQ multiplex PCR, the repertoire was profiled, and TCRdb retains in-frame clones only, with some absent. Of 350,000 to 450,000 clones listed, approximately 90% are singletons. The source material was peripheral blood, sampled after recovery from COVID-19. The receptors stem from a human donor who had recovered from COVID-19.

CDR3 nucleotides: TGTGCCACCAGTGATTCCACAGATACGCAGTATTTT. Translated, it gives CATSDSTDTQYF. The chain is built from TRBV24-1 and TRBJ2-3; D is uncertain. The CDR3 is made up of 12 amino acids. The V gene's germline CDR1 is KGHDR and CDR2 SFDVKD. Trimming pared 2 bases from V and 2 bases from J, leaving 1 base between.

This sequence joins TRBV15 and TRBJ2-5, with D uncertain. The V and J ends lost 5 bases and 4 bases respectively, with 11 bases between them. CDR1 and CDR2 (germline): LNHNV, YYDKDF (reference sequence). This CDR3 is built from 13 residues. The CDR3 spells CATSQLVGETQYF. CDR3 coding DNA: TGTGCCACCAGCCAGCTGGTGGGAGAGACCCAGTACTTC.

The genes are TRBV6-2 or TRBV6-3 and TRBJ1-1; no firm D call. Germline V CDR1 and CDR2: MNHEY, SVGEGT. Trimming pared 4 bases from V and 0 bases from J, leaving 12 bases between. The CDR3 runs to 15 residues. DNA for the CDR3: TGTGCCAGCAGTTGGGGAACAGCCATGAACACTGAAGCTTTCTTT. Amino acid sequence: CASSWGTAMNTEAFF.

Here the CDR3 reads CASSVEQVPYNEQFF. The CDR3 DNA reads TGTGCCAGCAGCGTAGAACAGGTCCCCTACAATGAGCAGTTCTTC. This rearrangement joins TRBV9 to TRBJ2-1; perhaps TRBD1 as D (5 bases). The CDR3 sequence is 15 residues long. V lost 0 bases to trimming and J lost 2 bases, with 9 bases between them. Germline CDR1 is SGDLS and CDR2 is YYNGEE.

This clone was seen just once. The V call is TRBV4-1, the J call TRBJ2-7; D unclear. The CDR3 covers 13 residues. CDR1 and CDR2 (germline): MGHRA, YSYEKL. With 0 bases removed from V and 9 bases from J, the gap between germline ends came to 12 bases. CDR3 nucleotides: TGCGCCAGCAGCCAAGATTGGACGGCAGGGCAGTACTTC. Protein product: CASSQDWTAGQYF.

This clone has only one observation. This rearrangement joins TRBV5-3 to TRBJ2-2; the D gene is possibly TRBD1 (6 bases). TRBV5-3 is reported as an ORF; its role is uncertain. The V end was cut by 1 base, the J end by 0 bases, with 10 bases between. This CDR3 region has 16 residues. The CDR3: CARSLLGAANTGELFF. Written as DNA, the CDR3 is TGTGCCAGAAGCTTGCTGGGGGCAGCGAACACCGGGGAGCTGTTTTTT.

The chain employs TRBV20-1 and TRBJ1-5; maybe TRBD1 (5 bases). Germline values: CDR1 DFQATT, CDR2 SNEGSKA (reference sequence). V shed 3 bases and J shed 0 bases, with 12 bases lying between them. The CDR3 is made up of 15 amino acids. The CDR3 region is CSASGGADSNQPQHF. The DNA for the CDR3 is TGCAGTGCTAGTGGAGGGGCCGATAGCAATCAGCCCCAGCATTTT.

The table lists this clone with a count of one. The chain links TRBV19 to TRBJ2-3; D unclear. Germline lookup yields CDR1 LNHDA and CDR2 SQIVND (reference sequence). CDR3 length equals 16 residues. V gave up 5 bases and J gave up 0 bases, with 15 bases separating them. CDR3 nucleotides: TGTGCCAGTAGTCCCGGCGAAGCCCCGAGCACAGATACGCAGTATTTT. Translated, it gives CASSPGEAPSTDTQYF.

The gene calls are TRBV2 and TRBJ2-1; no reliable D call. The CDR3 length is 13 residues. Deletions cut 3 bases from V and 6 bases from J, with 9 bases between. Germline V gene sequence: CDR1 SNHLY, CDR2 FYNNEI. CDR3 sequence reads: CASSDLVGNEQFF. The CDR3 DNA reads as TGTGCCAGCAGTGATTTAGTGGGCAATGAGCAGTTCTTC.

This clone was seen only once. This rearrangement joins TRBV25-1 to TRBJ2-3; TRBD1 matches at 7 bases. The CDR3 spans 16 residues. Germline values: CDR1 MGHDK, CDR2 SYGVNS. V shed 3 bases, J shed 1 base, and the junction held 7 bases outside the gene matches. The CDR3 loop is CASSDPRGPGTDTQYF. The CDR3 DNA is TGTGCCAGCAGTGACCCTAGGGGGCCCGGCACAGATACGCAGTATTTT.

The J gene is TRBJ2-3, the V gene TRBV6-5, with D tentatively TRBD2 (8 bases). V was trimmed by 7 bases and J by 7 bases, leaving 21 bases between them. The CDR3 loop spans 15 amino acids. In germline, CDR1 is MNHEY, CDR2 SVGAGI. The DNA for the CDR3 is TGTGCCAGCATACAGGGGCGGGGGGTGTCCTATACGCAGTATTTT. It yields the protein CASIQGRGVSYTQYF.

The CDR3 region is CASSIGRDRVNEQYF. The CDR3 region has the DNA TGTGCCAGTAGTATAGGTAGGGACAGGGTCAACGAGCAGTACTTC. This chain links TRBV19 with TRBJ2-7; TRBD1 matches at 9 bases. Trimming took 1 base from V and 5 from J; bases not matched to a gene: 6. Germline V gene sequence: CDR1 LNHDA, CDR2 SQIVND (reference sequence). The CDR3 has 15 amino acids.

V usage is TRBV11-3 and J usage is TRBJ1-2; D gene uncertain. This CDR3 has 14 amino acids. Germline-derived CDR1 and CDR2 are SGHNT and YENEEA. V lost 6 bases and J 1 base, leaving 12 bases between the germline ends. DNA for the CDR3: TGTGCCAGCAGATTCAGGAGGATTAACTATGGCTACACCTTC. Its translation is CASRFRRINYGYTF.

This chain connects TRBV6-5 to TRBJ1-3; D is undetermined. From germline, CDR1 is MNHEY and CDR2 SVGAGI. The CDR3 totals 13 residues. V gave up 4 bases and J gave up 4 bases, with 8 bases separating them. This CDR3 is CASSFDTGNTIYF. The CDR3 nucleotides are TGTGCCAGCAGTTTTGACACGGGAAACACCATATATTTT.

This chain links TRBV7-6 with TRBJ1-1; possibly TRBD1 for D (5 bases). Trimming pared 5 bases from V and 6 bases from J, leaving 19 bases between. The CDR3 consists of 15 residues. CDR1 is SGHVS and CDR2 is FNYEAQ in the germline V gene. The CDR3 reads CASSKDTVGWAEAFF. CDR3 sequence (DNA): TGTGCCAGCAGCAAGGACACCGTTGGGTGGGCTGAAGCTTTCTTT.

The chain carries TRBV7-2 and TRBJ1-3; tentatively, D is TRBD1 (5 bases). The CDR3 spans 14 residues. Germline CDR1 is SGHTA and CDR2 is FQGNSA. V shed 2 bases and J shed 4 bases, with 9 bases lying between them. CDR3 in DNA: TGTGCCAGCAGCTTACAGGGAACGGGAAACACCATATATTTT. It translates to CASSLQGTGNTIYF.

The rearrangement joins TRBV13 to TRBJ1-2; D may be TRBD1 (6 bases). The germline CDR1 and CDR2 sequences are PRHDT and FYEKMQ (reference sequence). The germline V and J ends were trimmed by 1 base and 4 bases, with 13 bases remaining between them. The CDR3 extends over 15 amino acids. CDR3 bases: TGTGCCAGCAGCTTAGTAGCGACAGGTGGCTATGGCTACACCTTC. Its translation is CASSLVATGGYGYTF.

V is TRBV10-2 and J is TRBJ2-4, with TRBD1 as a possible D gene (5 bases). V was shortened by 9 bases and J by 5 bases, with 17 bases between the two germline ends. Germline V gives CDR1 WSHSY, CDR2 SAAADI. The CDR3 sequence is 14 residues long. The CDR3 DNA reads TGCGCCAGTATTCAGGAGACAGCTCAAAACATTCAGTACTTC. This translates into CASIQETAQNIQYF.

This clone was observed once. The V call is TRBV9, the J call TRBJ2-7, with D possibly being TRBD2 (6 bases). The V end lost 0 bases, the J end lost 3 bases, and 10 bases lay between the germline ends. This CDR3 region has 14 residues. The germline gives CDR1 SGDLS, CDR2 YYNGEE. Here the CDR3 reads CASSVGGEDYEQYF. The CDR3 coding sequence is TGTGCCAGCAGCGTAGGCGGGGAGGACTACGAGCAGTACTTC.

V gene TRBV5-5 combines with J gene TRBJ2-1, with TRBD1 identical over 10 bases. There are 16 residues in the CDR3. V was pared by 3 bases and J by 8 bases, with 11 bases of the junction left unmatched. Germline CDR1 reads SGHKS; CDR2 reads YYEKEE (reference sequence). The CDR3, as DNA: TGTGCCAGCAGCTCTTACCAGGACAGGGGGTTGGATGAGCAGTTCTTC. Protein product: CASSSYQDRGLDEQFF.

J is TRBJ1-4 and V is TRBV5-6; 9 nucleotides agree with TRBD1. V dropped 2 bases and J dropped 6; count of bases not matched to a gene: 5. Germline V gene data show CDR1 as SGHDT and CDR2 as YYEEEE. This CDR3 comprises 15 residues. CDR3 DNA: TGTGCCAGCAGCTTCCCCAGGACAGGGGATGAAAAACTGTTTTTT. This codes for CASSFPRTGDEKLFF.

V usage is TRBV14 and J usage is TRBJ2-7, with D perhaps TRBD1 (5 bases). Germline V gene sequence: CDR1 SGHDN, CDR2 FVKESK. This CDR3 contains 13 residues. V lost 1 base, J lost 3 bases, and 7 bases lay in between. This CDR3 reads CASSQADSYEQYF. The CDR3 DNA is TGTGCCAGCAGCCAAGCAGACAGCTACGAGCAGTACTTC.